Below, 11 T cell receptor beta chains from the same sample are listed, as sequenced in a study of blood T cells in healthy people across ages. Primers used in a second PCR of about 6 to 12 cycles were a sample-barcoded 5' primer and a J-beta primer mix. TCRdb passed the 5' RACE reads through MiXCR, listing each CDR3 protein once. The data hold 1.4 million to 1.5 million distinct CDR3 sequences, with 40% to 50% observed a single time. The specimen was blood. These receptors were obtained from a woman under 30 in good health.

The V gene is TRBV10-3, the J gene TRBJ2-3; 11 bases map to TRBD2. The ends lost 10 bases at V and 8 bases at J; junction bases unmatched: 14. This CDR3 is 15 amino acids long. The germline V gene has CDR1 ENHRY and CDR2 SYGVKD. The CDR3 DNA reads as TGTGCCAGCGATTTAGCGGGGGGGCCTAGCTTTACGCAGTATTTT. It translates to CASDLAGGPSFTQYF.

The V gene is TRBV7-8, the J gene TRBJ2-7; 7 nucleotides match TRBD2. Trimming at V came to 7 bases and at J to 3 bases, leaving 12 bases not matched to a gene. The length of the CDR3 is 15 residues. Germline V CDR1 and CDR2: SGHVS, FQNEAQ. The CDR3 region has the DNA TGTGCCAGCATGGGCGGGAGCCCCGTTTTCTACGAGCAGTACTTC. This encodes CASMGGSPVFYEQYF.

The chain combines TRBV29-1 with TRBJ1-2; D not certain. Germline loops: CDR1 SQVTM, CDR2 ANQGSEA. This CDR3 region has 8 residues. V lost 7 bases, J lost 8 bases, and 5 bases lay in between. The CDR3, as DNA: TGCAGCGAACCCGGCTACACCTTC. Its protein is CSEPGYTF.

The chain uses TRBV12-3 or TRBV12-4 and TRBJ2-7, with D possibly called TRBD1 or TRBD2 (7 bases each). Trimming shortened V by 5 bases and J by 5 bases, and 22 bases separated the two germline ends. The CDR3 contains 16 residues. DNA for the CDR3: TGTGCCAGCAGTCCTCGGGCAGGGGGGGAGGAGGACGAGCAGTACTTC. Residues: CASSPRAGGEEDEQYF.

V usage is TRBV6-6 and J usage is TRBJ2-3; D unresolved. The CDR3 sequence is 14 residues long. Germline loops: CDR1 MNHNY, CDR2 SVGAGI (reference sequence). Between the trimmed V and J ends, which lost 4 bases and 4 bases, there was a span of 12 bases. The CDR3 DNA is TGTGCCAGCAGTTCTATGAGGTCCTCAGATACGCAGTATTTT. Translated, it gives CASSSMRSSDTQYF.

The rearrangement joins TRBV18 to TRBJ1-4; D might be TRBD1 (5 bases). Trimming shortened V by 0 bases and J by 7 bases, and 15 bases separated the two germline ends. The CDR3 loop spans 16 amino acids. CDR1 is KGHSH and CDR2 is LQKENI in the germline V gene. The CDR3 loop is CASSPPEPGTGEKLFF. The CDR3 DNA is TGTGCCAGCTCACCACCGGAGCCCGGAACAGGTGAAAAACTGTTTTTT.

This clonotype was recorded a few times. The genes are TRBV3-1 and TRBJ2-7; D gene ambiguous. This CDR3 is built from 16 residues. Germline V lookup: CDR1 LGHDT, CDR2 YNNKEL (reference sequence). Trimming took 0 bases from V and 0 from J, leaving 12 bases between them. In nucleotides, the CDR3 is TGTGCCAGCAGCCAAGATTTAGTTCTTCGCTCCTACGAGCAGTACTTC. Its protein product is CASSQDLVLRSYEQYF.

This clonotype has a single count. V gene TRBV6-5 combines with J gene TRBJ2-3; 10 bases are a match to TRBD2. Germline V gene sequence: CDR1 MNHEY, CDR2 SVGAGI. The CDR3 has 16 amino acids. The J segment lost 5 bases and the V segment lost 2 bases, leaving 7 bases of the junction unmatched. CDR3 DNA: TGTGCCAGCAGTTACCCGAGTAGCGGGGGGCAAGATACGCAGTATTTT. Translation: CASSYPSSGGQDTQYF.

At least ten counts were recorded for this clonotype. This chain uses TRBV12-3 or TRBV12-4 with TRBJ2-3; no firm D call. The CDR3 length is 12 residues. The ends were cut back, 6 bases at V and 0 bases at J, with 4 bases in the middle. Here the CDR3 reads CASSPSTDTQYF. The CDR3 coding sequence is TGTGCCAGCAGCCCTAGCACAGATACGCAGTATTTT.

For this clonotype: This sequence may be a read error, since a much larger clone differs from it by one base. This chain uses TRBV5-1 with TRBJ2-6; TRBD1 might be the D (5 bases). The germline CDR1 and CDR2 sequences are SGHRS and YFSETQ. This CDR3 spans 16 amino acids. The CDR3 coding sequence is TGCGCCAGCAGCTTGGGGTCGAATACTGGGGCCAACGTCCTGATTTTC. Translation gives CASSLGSNTGANVLIF.

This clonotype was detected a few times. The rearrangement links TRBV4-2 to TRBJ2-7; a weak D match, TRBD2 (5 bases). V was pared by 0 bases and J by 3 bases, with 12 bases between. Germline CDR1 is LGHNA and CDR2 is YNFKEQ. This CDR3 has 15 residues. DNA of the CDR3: TGTGCCAGCAGCCAAGAGAAGCTAGCTTTCTACGAGCAGTACTTC. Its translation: CASSQEKLAFYEQYF.